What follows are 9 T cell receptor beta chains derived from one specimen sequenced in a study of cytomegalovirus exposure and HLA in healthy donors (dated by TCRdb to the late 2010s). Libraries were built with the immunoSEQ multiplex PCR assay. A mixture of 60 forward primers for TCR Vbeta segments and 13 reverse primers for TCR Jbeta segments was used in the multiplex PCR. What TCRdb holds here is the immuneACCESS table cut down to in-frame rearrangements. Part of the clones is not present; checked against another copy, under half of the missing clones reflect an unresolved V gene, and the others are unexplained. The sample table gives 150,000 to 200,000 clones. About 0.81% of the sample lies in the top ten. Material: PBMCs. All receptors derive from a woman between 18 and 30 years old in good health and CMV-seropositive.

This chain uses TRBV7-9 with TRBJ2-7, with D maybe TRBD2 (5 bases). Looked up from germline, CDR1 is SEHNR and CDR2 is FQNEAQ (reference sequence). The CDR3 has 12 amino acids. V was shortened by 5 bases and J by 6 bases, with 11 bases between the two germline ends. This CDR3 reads CASSPPGFEQYF. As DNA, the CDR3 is TGTGCCAGCAGCCCCCCGGGGTTCGAGCAGTACTTC.

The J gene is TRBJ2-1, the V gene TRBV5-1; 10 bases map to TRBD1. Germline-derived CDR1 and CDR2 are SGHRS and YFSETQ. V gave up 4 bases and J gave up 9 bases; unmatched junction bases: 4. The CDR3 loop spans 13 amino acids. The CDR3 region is CASSTGQGPEQFF. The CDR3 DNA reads TGCGCCAGCAGCACGGGACAGGGGCCTGAGCAGTTCTTC.

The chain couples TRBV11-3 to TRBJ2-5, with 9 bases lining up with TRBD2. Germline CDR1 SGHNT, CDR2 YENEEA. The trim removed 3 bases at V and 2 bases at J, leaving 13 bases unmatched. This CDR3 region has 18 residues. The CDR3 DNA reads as TGTGCCAGCAGCTTCTCGGCGGTGCAAGCGGGGGGACAAGAGACCCAGTACTTC. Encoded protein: CASSFSAVQAGGQETQYF.

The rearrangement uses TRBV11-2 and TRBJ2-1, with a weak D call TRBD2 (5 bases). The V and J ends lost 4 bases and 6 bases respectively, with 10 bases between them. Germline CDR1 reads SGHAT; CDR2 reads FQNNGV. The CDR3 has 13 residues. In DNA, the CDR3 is TGTGCCAGCAGCTCGGACCGGGGCAATGAGCAGTTCTTC. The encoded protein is CASSSDRGNEQFF.

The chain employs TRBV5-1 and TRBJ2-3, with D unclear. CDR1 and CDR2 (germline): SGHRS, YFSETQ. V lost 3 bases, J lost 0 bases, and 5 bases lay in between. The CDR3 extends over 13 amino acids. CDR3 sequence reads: CASSYYSTDTQYF. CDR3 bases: TGCGCCAGCAGCTACTACAGCACAGATACGCAGTATTTT.

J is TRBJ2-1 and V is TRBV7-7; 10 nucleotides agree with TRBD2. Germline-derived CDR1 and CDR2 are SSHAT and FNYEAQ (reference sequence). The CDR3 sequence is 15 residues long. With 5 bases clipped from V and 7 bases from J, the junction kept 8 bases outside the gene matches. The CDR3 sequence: CASSRSGRAGNEQFF. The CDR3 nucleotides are TGTGCCAGCAGCCGCAGCGGGAGGGCCGGGAATGAGCAGTTCTTC.

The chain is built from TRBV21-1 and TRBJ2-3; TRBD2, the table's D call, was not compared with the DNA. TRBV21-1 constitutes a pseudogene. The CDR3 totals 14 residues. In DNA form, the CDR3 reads TGTGCCAGCAACTTCCCCCCGGAGGCAGATACGCAGTATTTT. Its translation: CASNFPPEADTQYF.

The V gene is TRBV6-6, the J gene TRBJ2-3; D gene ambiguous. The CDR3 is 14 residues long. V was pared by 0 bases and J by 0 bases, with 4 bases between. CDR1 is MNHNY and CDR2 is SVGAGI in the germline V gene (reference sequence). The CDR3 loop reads CASSYSRSTDTQYF. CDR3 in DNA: TGTGCCAGCAGTTACTCGAGAAGCACAGATACGCAGTATTTT.

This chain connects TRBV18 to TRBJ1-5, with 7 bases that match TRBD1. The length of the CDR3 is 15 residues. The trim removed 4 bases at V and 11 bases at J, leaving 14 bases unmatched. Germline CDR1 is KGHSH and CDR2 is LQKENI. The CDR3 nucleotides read TGTGCCAGCTCACGCGGAGGGGGCTCCCTTATAGCCCAGCATTTT. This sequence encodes CASSRGGGSLIAQHF.